What follows is one T cell receptor (beta chain) and its context. Germline CDR1 is MNHEY and CDR2 is SMNVEV (reference sequence). The CDR3 is 13 residues long. Trimming removed 7 bases at V and 5 bases at J, with 14 bases between. This sample stems from a study of blood T cell repertoires in COVID-19. Across the study: Nucleic acid was either cDNA or gDNA, and it came from T cells, B-cell-depleted T cells, or PBMCs.

As handled by the study authors: Reference gene primer amplification gave nucleated cell count estimates. Using immunoSEQ multiplex PCR, the repertoire was profiled, and TCRdb retains in-frame clones only, with some absent. V, J and clone size are taken as reported in that table, and D and trimming were inferred from the DNA itself. The table lists around 450,000 clones, roughly nine tenths of them singletons. The study recruited people aged about 18 to 95 years across approximately 25 US areas. Allocation to cohorts depended on clinical history reported by the participants. The TCR originated in a woman aged 18-35 years with acute COVID-19. Material for sequencing was PBMCs or T cells enriched from blood (not recorded which). The rearrangement links TRBV27 to TRBJ1-1; D unresolved. The CDR3 reads CASTFQPGTEAFF. The CDR3 nucleotides are TGTGCCAGCACTTTCCAGCCCGGGACTGAAGCTTTCTTT.